Presented here are 27 T cell receptor beta chains from one specimen sequenced in a study of tumor-infiltrating lymphocytes in primary liver carcinoma. Germline DNA was extracted too, while blood RNA derived from unsorted whole blood. The template, around 540 ng total RNA, yielded TCR beta cDNA made with a constant-region primer. ARM-PCR was slightly modified, and three nested multiplex PCR rounds with it gave rise to the TCR beta libraries. The study ran its first two PCR rounds for approximately 11 cycles each, using TRBV1-TRBV30 forward primers and a C-beta reverse primer. Via MiXCR, TCRdb re-called the multiplex PCR reads, giving one row per CDR3 protein. The repertoire holds a few hundred thousand distinct CDR3 sequences, around three fifths seen once, with over 15% in the top ten. The sample taken for sequencing was peripheral blood. These receptors all come from a woman under 40 with primary liver carcinoma and hepatitis B virus infection.

With respect to this clonotype: A much larger clonotype is one base distant, so this may be a read error. The V and J genes are TRBV6-5 and TRBJ1-1; 7 bases are a match to TRBD1. The CDR3 is 15 residues long. Trimming at V came to 1 base and at J to 4 bases, leaving 6 bases not matched to a gene. Germline V lookup: CDR1 MNHEY, CDR2 SVGAGI. The CDR3: CASSYLEGAPTEAFF. CDR3 DNA sequence: TGTGCCAGCAGTTACTTAGAGGGGGCGCCCACTGAAGCTTTCTTT.

This chain joins TRBV4-2 and TRBJ2-2; 10 bases fit TRBD1. CDR1 LGHNA and CDR2 YNFKEQ come from the germline V gene. This CDR3 contains 15 residues. The J segment lost 5 bases and the V segment lost 1 base, leaving 1 base of the junction unmatched. The CDR3 region is CASSQGTGGTGELFF. In DNA form, the CDR3 reads TGTGCCAGCAGCCAAGGGACAGGGGGTACCGGGGAGCTGTTTTTT.

This chain links TRBV29-1 with TRBJ1-1, with 8 bases identical to TRBD1. CDR3 length: 11 amino acids. CDR1 is SQVTM and CDR2 is ANQGSEA in the germline V gene. The CDR3 DNA is TGCAGGGTCGCACAGGGGGCTGAAGCTTTCTTT. It codes for CRVAQGAEAFF.

This clonotype was observed a handful of times. The chain has TRBV5-6 and TRBJ2-3; 8 nucleotides match TRBD1. CDR3 length: 13 amino acids. Germline V lookup: CDR1 SGHDT, CDR2 YYEEEE. Losses at the gene ends were 3 bases for V and 5 bases for J; bases not matched to a gene: 2. The CDR3 loop is CASSSTGGDTQYF. The CDR3 DNA follows: TGTGCCAGCAGCTCTACAGGGGGAGATACGCAGTATTTT.

The chain links TRBV11-3 to TRBJ2-1; TRBD1 agrees at 9 bases. The CDR3 has 12 amino acids. V shed 8 bases and J 11 bases; nucleotides not matched to a gene: 7. CDR1 is SGHNT, CDR2 YENEEA, per germline. CDR3 coding DNA: TGTGCCAGCCGCGGACAGGGGTCCAAGCAGTTCTTC. This encodes CASRGQGSKQFF.

The V gene is TRBV5-1, the J gene TRBJ2-7; 7 bases align to TRBD1. The CDR3 consists of 13 residues. Germline-derived CDR1 and CDR2 are SGHRS and YFSETQ. V shed 4 bases, J shed 2 bases, and the junction held 3 bases outside the gene matches. CDR3 residues: CASSEGTAYEQYF. The CDR3 nucleotides are TGCGCCAGCAGCGAGGGGACAGCCTACGAGCAGTACTTC. The complete variable domain, with remaining parts taken from reference TRBV5-1 and TRBJ2-7, reads KAGVTQTPRYLIKTRGQQVTLSCSPISGHRSVSWYQQTPGQGLQFLFEYFSETQRNKGNFPGRFSGRQFSNSRSEMNVSTLELGDSALYLCASSEGTAYEQYFGPGTRLTVT.

As concerns this clonotype: At one end, the junction sequence differs from germline, possibly due to a read error. The gene calls are TRBV10-2 and TRBJ2-7, with 8 bases fitting TRBD1. The CDR3 is 14 residues long. Per the germline V gene, CDR1 is WSHSY and CDR2 is SAAADI. This chain's CDR3 is CVSSFHDRGYEQYF. CDR3 sequence (DNA): TGCGTCAGCAGTTTTCACGACAGGGGCTACGAGCAGTACTTC.

V gene TRBV7-9 combines with J gene TRBJ2-3; no definite D call. The CDR3 has 15 residues. Per the germline V gene, CDR1 is SEHNR and CDR2 is FQNEAQ (reference sequence). V shed 2 bases and J shed 2 bases, with 11 bases lying between them. CDR3 loop: CASSLSMGITDTQYF. CDR3 in DNA: TGTGCCAGCAGCTTAAGTATGGGGATCACAGATACGCAGTATTTT.

The sample holds many counts of this clonotype. The rearrangement uses TRBV11-2 and TRBJ2-3, with D possibly matching TRBD2 (5 bases). The CDR3 consists of 16 residues. V was pared by 0 bases and J by 0 bases, with 10 bases between. CDR1 and CDR2 (germline): SGHAT, FQNNGV. The CDR3: CASSLEVRTSTDTQYF. The CDR3 coding sequence is TGTGCCAGCAGCTTAGAAGTCAGGACTAGCACAGATACGCAGTATTTT.

As regards this clonotype: The junction differs from germline at one of its ends, possibly a read error. The CDR3 region has the DNA TGTGCCAGCAGCTCCATACCTTACAGTGAGCAGTTCTTC. Its translation is CASSSIPYSEQFF. The V call is TRBV7-8, the J call TRBJ2-1; D gene unclear. CDR1 SGHVS and CDR2 FQNEAQ come from the germline V gene. This CDR3 region has 13 residues.

This clonotype was detected ten times or more. The chain carries TRBV29-1 and TRBJ2-1, with D unclear. The CDR3 consists of 12 residues. Germline V gene sequence: CDR1 SQVTM, CDR2 ANQGSEA. V was trimmed by 4 bases and J by 3 bases, leaving 7 bases between them. The DNA for the CDR3 is TGCAGCGTTGTTCCGAACTACAATGAGCAGTTCTTC. It specifies CSVVPNYNEQFF.

With regard to this clonotype: The junction departs from the called germline gene at one end, perhaps through a read error. The V call is TRBV7-8, the J call TRBJ2-2; D call uncertain. CDR1 and CDR2 (germline): SGHVS, FQNEAQ. This CDR3 has 16 amino acids. The CDR3 is CACSLGRRENTGELFF. CDR3 DNA sequence: TGTGCCTGCAGCTTAGGGCGGCGAGAGAACACCGGGGAGCTGTTTTTT.

This clonotype was counted ten times or more. The chain combines TRBV6-6 with TRBJ1-5; D uncertain. CDR3 size: 14 residues. The V end lost 0 bases, the J end lost 4 bases, and 7 bases lay between the germline ends. Germline CDR1 MNHNY, CDR2 SVGAGI (reference sequence). CDR3 protein: CASSYSTLNQPQHF. The CDR3 DNA reads as TGTGCCAGCAGTTACTCGACATTAAATCAGCCCCAGCATTTT.

Turning to this clonotype: Because it lacks the conserved phenylalanine or tryptophan at the end, this CDR3 is likely a read error. The CDR3 coding sequence is TGCAGCGTTGGGGAGGGTTCCTACGAGCAGTACTTG. This encodes CSVGEGSYEQYL. The chain carries TRBV29-1 and TRBJ2-7, with 7 bases aligning to TRBD2. This CDR3 region has 12 residues. The trim removed 4 bases at V and 1 base at J, leaving 1 base unmatched. Per the germline V gene, CDR1 is SQVTM and CDR2 is ANQGSEA.

In regard to this clonotype: A read error may be the cause here, since a much bigger clone is one base away. The V gene is TRBV29-1, the J gene TRBJ2-1; 7 bases map to TRBD1. From germline, CDR1 is SQVTM and CDR2 ANQGSEA. This CDR3 spans 16 amino acids. CDR3 residues: CSVATGIGGSHNEQFF. The DNA of the CDR3 is TGCAGCGTCGCAACCGGGATAGGGGGCTCCCACAATGAGCAGTTCTTC.

The chain employs TRBV21-1 and TRBJ2-3; the DNA was not used to check the table's D call, TRBD2. TRBV21-1 is a listed pseudogene. The CDR3 consists of 16 residues. The CDR3 nucleotides are TGTGCCAGCAGCAAAGTTCTAGCGAGATCCACGGATACGCAGTATTTT. Encoded protein: CASSKVLARSTDTQYF.

The rearrangement links TRBV4-2 to TRBJ1-4, with a weak D call TRBD1 (5 bases). Trimming stripped 4 bases from V and 4 bases from J, with 16 bases between. The CDR3 is 16 residues long. From germline, CDR1 is LGHNA and CDR2 YNFKEQ. In DNA form, the CDR3 reads TGTGCCAGCAGCCCACGGGGGGGGACCCTTAATGAAAAACTGTTTTTT. It yields the protein CASSPRGGTLNEKLFF.

In the case of this clonotype: This may be a read error, as it is one base from a much larger clone. The genes are TRBV6-1 and TRBJ1-3; TRBD1 agrees at 9 bases. The J segment lost 3 bases and the V segment lost 8 bases, leaving 11 bases of the junction unmatched. The germline gives CDR1 MNHNS, CDR2 SASEGT. The CDR3 has 16 residues. CDR3 nucleotide sequence: TGTGCCAGCGGAATGTGGACAGGGGCGCGTGGAAACACCATATATTTT. Encoded protein: CASGMWTGARGNTIYF.

Points on this clonotype: The junction differs from germline at one of its ends, possibly a read error. The gene calls are TRBV11-2 and TRBJ1-2; D uncertain. Per germline, CDR1 SGHAT and CDR2 FQNNGV. The CDR3 runs 15 residues. The CDR3 DNA reads as TGTGTCAGCAGCTTAAGAAGAGAGGGTAGCTATGGCTACGCCTTC. Amino acids: CVSSLRREGSYGYAF. Together with reference TRBV11-2 and TRBJ1-2, the CDR3 gives the full variable domain: EAGVAQSPRYKIIEKRQSVAFWCNPISGHATLYWYQQILGQGPKLLIQFQNNGVVDDSQLPKDRFSAERLKGVDSTLKIQPAKLEDSAVYLCVSSLRREGSYGYAFGSGTRLTVV.

This clonotype showed up just a few times. The chain employs TRBV5-6 and TRBJ2-5, with D possibly TRBD1 on 6 matching bases. Germline CDR1 and CDR2: SGHDT and YYEEEE. Trimming removed 1 base at V and 4 bases at J, with 8 bases between. This CDR3 contains 13 residues. The CDR3 bases are TGTGCCAGCAGCTTGCGCAGGGGAGAGACCCAGTACTTC. Translated: CASSLRRGETQYF. Looking up the rest from reference TRBV5-6 and TRBJ2-5 gives the full variable domain: DAGVTQSPTHLIKTRGQQVTLRCSPKSGHDTVSWYQQALGQGPQFIFQYYEEEERQRGNFPDRFSGHQFPNYSSELNVNALLLGDSALYLCASSLRRGETQYFGPGTRLLVL.

A word on this clonotype: Because the CDR3 is missing its conserved closing phenylalanine or tryptophan, this is likely a read error. The V and J genes are TRBV11-3 and TRBJ2-7; D gene ambiguous. Trimming took off 0 bases at V and 4 bases at J, with 16 bases between the two ends. This CDR3 is built from 16 residues. Germline V gives CDR1 SGHNT, CDR2 YENEEA. The DNA of the CDR3 is TGTGCCAGCAGCTTAGACTCAGTACCGTCATTGTACGAGCAGTACCTC. This sequence encodes CASSLDSVPSLYEQYL.

About this clonotype: A read error may account for a junction end that differs from germline. J is TRBJ2-6 and V is TRBV7-8, with D possibly being TRBD1 (5 bases). The CDR3 totals 18 residues. Per the germline V gene, CDR1 is SGHVS and CDR2 is FQNEAQ. The DNA of the CDR3 is TGTGCCAGCAGCTTAGGGGGCGTAGGGGCCCCTGGGGCCAACGACCTGACTTTC. Protein product: CASSLGGVGAPGANDLTF.

A remark on this clonotype: An end of the junction does not agree with germline; a read error may underlie this. The chain links TRBV28 to TRBJ1-5; D is ambiguous. The CDR3 contains 14 residues. Looked up from germline, CDR1 is MDHEN and CDR2 is SYDVKM. The CDR3 is CTSSLPDGFRPQHF. The CDR3 DNA sequence: TGTACCAGCAGTTTACCGGACGGATTCAGGCCCCAGCATTTT.

This clonotype was counted many times. The rearrangement joins TRBV12-3 or TRBV12-4 to TRBJ2-7, with D tentatively TRBD1 (5 bases). The CDR3 has 12 amino acids. V lost 3 bases and J 7 bases, leaving 10 bases between the germline ends. The CDR3 protein is CASSFMAGEQYF. CDR3 DNA: TGTGCCAGCAGTTTTATGGCAGGGGAGCAGTACTTC.

A remark on this clonotype: A much bigger clone sits one base away, suggesting this may be a read error. The chain employs TRBV28 and TRBJ1-5; 10 bases agree with TRBD1. CDR1 and CDR2 (germline): MDHEN, SYDVKM. The CDR3 is made up of 18 amino acids. V lost 5 bases to trimming and J lost 5 bases; unmatched junction nucleotides: 15. DNA for the CDR3: TGTGCCAGCAGTCTCCTCCCGGGACAGGGGCAAGCGGATCAGCCCCAGCATTTT. Its translation is CASSLLPGQGQADQPQHF.

This clonotype was seen at least ten times. V gene TRBV11-2 combines with J gene TRBJ2-1; unclear D gene. The CDR3 spans 14 residues. The V gene lost 0 bases and the J gene lost 9 bases, with 12 bases spanning the gap. Germline assignment: CDR1 SGHAT and CDR2 FQNNGV. The CDR3 bases are TGTGCCAGCAGCTTAGATCCGACGGATATTGAGCAGTTCTTC. It translates to CASSLDPTDIEQFF.

A note on this clonotype: One junction end disagrees with the germline gene, perhaps due to a read error. This chain links TRBV11-2 with TRBJ2-1, with 8 bases fitting TRBD2. CDR3 size: 15 residues. Germline V gene lookup returns CDR1 SGHAT and CDR2 FQNNGV. In nucleotides, the CDR3 is TGTGCAAGCAGCTTAACACTAGCGGATGTTCGGGAGCAGTTCTTC. Residues: CASSLTLADVREQFF. The entire variable domain, with the rest obtained from reference TRBV11-2 and TRBJ2-1, is as follows: EAGVAQSPRYKIIEKRQSVAFWCNPISGHATLYWYQQILGQGPKLLIQFQNNGVVDDSQLPKDRFSAERLKGVDSTLKIQPAKLEDSAVYLCASSLTLADVREQFFGPGTRLTVL.